This record concerns one TCR beta chain sequence. The antigen is undetermined. Other DNA variants within this sample encode the same CDR3. Germline V lookup: CDR1 SGHRS, CDR2 YFSETQ. This CDR3 comprises 15 residues. Germline trimming cut 1 base from V and 3 bases from J; bases unmatched to any gene: 3. TCRdb's copy holds only in-frame clones and misses some; the assay was immunoSEQ multiplex PCR. The sample carries fewer than 2.5 million clones, approximately 93% recorded once. This sample was included in a study of shared clonotypes between healthy human individuals. Study observations and caveats: With four donors compared, 4.5% to 6.5% of naive CD4 clonotypes were shared. Despite large depth, sorted-subset datasets appeared incompletely sequenced.

The study drew all its donors from Caucasian adults living in Nashville, Tennessee. The sample consisted of naive CD4+ T cells from PBMCs. The subset here: CD45RA+ positively selected. The chain joins TRBV5-1 to TRBJ2-2, with 7 bases that match TRBD1. The sequence came from a man between 18 and 35 years old in good health. Some clones in this sample may be carry-over from other donors' samples. The CDR3 region has the DNA TGCGCCAGCAGCTTGACAGGGGCCCACACCGGGGAGCTGTTTTTT. Amino acids: CASSLTGAHTGELFF.